A single sample is the source of the 21 T cell receptor beta chains below, sequenced in a study of shared clonotypes between healthy human individuals. Sequencing used immunoSEQ multiplex PCR; TCRdb keeps in-frame clones, though not all of them. The data contain about 2 million clones, 95% of them singletons. Sequences were obtained from naive CD4+ T cells sorted from blood. Subset indicated: CD45RA+ positively selected. The receptor set was obtained from a man between 18 and 35 years old in good health.

The rearrangement uses TRBV6-1 and TRBJ2-5; D ambiguous. The germline V gene has CDR1 MNHNS and CDR2 SASEGT. Deletions cut 3 bases from V and 0 bases from J, with 11 bases between. The CDR3 contains 15 residues. The CDR3 region has the DNA TGTGCCAGCAGTGAGAGCAATGGATACCAAGAGACCCAGTACTTC. It codes for CASSESNGYQETQYF.

This chain connects TRBV6-1 to TRBJ1-2; possibly TRBD1 for D (6 bases). Trimming shortened V by 4 bases and J by 4 bases, and 13 bases separated the two germline ends. The CDR3 has 14 residues. Germline V gives CDR1 MNHNS, CDR2 SASEGT. The CDR3 is CASSATGLPYGYTF. CDR3 sequence (DNA): TGTGCCAGCAGTGCTACAGGGCTTCCCTATGGCTACACCTTC.

J is TRBJ2-7 and V is TRBV5-1; TRBD2 aligns across 7 bases. This CDR3 has 14 residues. V shed 5 bases, J shed 3 bases, and the junction held 8 bases outside the gene matches. Germline V lookup: CDR1 SGHRS, CDR2 YFSETQ. Here the CDR3 DNA reads TGCGCCAGCAGGACAGTAGCGGGTGACTACGAGCAGTACTTC. Translation: CASRTVAGDYEQYF.

The gene calls are TRBV6-5 and TRBJ1-5; the D gene is possibly TRBD1 (6 bases). The length of the CDR3 is 15 residues. Per the germline V gene, CDR1 is MNHEY and CDR2 is SVGAGI. The V end lost 5 bases, the J end lost 2 bases, and 13 bases lay between the germline ends. The CDR3 DNA is TGTGCCAGCAGTCGGACAGAAAGGGGCAATCAGCCCCAGCATTTT. Translating gives CASSRTERGNQPQHF.

The V and J genes are TRBV30 and TRBJ2-3; TRBD2 agrees at 10 bases. Germline V CDR1 and CDR2: GTSNPN, SVGIG (reference sequence). The CDR3 has 17 residues. V gave up 3 bases and J gave up 2 bases; unmatched junction bases: 11. The CDR3 sequence: CAWSPTRTSGITDTQYF. The CDR3 nucleotides are TGTGCCTGGAGCCCAACCCGAACTAGCGGGATCACAGATACGCAGTATTTT.

The rearrangement joins TRBV7-3 to TRBJ1-2; 9 bases line up with TRBD1. Looked up from germline, CDR1 is SGHTA and CDR2 is FQGTGA. V was pared by 3 bases and J by 7 bases, with 9 bases of the junction left unmatched. The CDR3 consists of 15 residues. This chain's CDR3 is CASSFTGGAQGGYTF. The DNA of the CDR3 is TGTGCCAGCAGCTTCACAGGGGGCGCACAGGGTGGCTACACCTTC. Looking up the rest from reference TRBV7-3 and TRBJ1-2 gives the full variable domain: GAGVSQTPSNKVTEKGKYVELRCDPISGHTALYWYRQSLGQGPEFLIYFQGTGAADDSGLPNDRFFAVRPEGSVSTLKIQRTERGDSAVYLCASSFTGGAQGGYTFGSGTRLTVV.

The V call is TRBV29-1, the J call TRBJ1-1; 7 bases map to TRBD1. After removal of 4 bases from V and 5 bases from J, the junction contained 7 bases not matched to a gene. This CDR3 is built from 13 residues. Germline CDR1 reads SQVTM; CDR2 reads ANQGSEA. The CDR3 region has the DNA TGCAGCGTTGCACAGGGGCAAGTAACTGAAGCTTTCTTT. Amino acids: CSVAQGQVTEAFF.

On this clone itself: The sample carries other DNA sequences with the same CDR3. V is TRBV5-1 and J is TRBJ2-7; TRBD1 aligns across 9 bases. With 0 bases clipped from V and 2 bases from J, the junction kept 3 bases outside the gene matches. The CDR3 loop spans 15 amino acids. The germline V gene encodes CDR1 SGHRS and CDR2 YFSETQ. CDR3 nucleotide sequence: TGCGCCAGCAGCTTGGCGGGACAGGGCACCTACGAGCAGTACTTC. Translation: CASSLAGQGTYEQYF.

In regard to this clone: This same CDR3 is encoded by further DNA sequences in the sample. The gene calls are TRBV28 and TRBJ1-2, with a possible D match to TRBD1 (5 bases). V lost 2 bases and J 5 bases, leaving 9 bases between the germline ends. Per germline, CDR1 MDHEN and CDR2 SYDVKM. This CDR3 comprises 13 residues. The CDR3 spells CASSLRGAYGYTF. As DNA, the CDR3 is TGTGCCAGCAGTTTAAGGGGTGCTTATGGCTACACCTTC.

This chain joins TRBV29-1 and TRBJ1-1; TRBD1 might be the D (5 bases). CDR1 is SQVTM, CDR2 ANQGSEA, per germline. Trimming took off 7 bases at V and 4 bases at J, with 13 bases between the two ends. This CDR3 is 12 amino acids long. The CDR3 is CSAPGPGTEAFF. DNA of the CDR3: TGCAGCGCTCCGGGGCCTGGCACTGAAGCTTTCTTT.

This clone showed up just once. The J gene is TRBJ1-1, the V gene TRBV4-1; D unclear. Between the trimmed V and J ends, which lost 1 base and 10 bases, there was a span of 13 bases. Germline CDR1 MGHRA, CDR2 YSYEKL. The CDR3 loop spans 13 amino acids. The CDR3 loop is CASSQGAPYGAFF. In DNA form, the CDR3 reads TGCGCCAGCAGCCAAGGGGCGCCTTATGGAGCTTTCTTT.

The V and J genes are TRBV6-6 and TRBJ2-3, with D tentatively TRBD1 or TRBD2 (5 bases each). The CDR3 has 10 amino acids. Germline values: CDR1 MNHNY, CDR2 SVGAGI (reference sequence). V gave up 11 bases and J gave up 6 bases, with 9 bases separating them. The CDR3, as DNA: TGTGCCGGGGGTCACGATACGCAGTATTTT. It specifies CAGGHDTQYF.

The CDR3 loop reads CASSQTGEYGYTF. CDR3 coding DNA: TGCGCCAGTTCCCAAACAGGGGAGTATGGCTACACCTTC. The V gene is TRBV5-1, the J gene TRBJ1-2; 7 positions match TRBD1. The CDR3 runs 13 residues. The germline CDR1 and CDR2 sequences are SGHRS and YFSETQ. With V trimmed by 8 bases and J by 5 bases, 9 bases remained unmatched.

V is TRBV5-1 and J is TRBJ2-1, with TRBD2 identical over 9 bases. Trimming cost V 1 base and J 7 bases; bases outside gene matches: 9. This CDR3 contains 16 residues. Germline V gives CDR1 SGHRS, CDR2 YFSETQ. Written as DNA, the CDR3 is TGCGCCAGCAGCTTGTCACCGGGACTAGCCGAGAATGAGCAGTTCTTC. It specifies CASSLSPGLAENEQFF.

Concerning this clone itself: The sample has other DNA sequences that encode this CDR3 too. The rearrangement joins TRBV5-1 to TRBJ1-1; D uncertain. The CDR3 extends over 13 amino acids. Germline V gene sequence: CDR1 SGHRS, CDR2 YFSETQ. Trimming removed 2 bases from V and 2 bases from J, with 7 bases in between. The CDR3 nucleotides read TGCGCCAGCAGCTTACGCGAAAACACTGAAGCTTTCTTT. It is translated as CASSLRENTEAFF. Supplemented by reference TRBV5-1 and TRBJ1-1, the full variable domain reads KAGVTQTPRYLIKTRGQQVTLSCSPISGHRSVSWYQQTPGQGLQFLFEYFSETQRNKGNFPGRFSGRQFSNSRSEMNVSTLELGDSALYLCASSLRENTEAFFGQGTRLTVV.

The chain carries TRBV7-2 and TRBJ2-2, with D unresolved. With 1 base removed from V and 2 bases from J, the gap between germline ends came to 11 bases. Germline CDR1 reads SGHTA; CDR2 reads FQGNSA. The CDR3 consists of 16 residues. The CDR3 is CASSLVVLLNTGELFF. CDR3 DNA: TGTGCCAGCAGCTTAGTAGTCCTACTCAACACCGGGGAGCTGTTTTTT.

V and J are TRBV7-2 and TRBJ2-7; 7 nucleotides align to TRBD1. Germline assignment: CDR1 SGHTA and CDR2 FQGNSA. The V and J ends lost 5 bases and 7 bases, in that order; junction bases with no gene match: 14. The CDR3 spans 15 residues. CDR3 protein: CASSPRQGSPGEQYF. CDR3 bases: TGTGCCAGCAGCCCCCGACAGGGATCTCCTGGGGAGCAGTACTTC.

As concerns this clone: At one of its ends the junction is not consistent with the germline gene, which may arise from a read error. The chain links TRBV5-1 to TRBJ2-7, with TRBD2 identical over 7 bases. Germline CDR1 is SGHRS and CDR2 is YFSETQ. CDR3 length: 16 residues. The CDR3 DNA sequence: TGCGCCAGCAACTTGGGAGGGACCTACAACTCCTACGAGCAGTACTTC. Residues: CASNLGGTYNSYEQYF.

This chain joins TRBV6-5 and TRBJ1-2; D call uncertain. V was shortened by 0 bases and J by 0 bases, with 5 bases between the two germline ends. The CDR3 length is 14 residues. Germline assignment: CDR1 MNHEY and CDR2 SVGAGI. CDR3 amino acids: CASSYSMTNYGYTF. CDR3 coding DNA: TGTGCCAGCAGTTACTCAATGACTAACTATGGCTACACCTTC.

V and J are TRBV15 and TRBJ2-6; no clear D. In germline, CDR1 is LNHNV, CDR2 YYDKDF (reference sequence). The CDR3 has 15 residues. Trimming removed 5 bases from V and 2 bases from J, with 10 bases in between. Written as DNA, the CDR3 is TGTGCCACCAGCTACCTGAAAGCTGGGGCCAACGTCCTGACTTTC. The encoded protein is CATSYLKAGANVLTF.

The chain has TRBV5-1 and TRBJ1-5; TRBD1 might be the D (5 bases). V was shortened by 1 base and J by 3 bases, with 11 bases between the two germline ends. The CDR3 extends over 15 amino acids. Per germline, CDR1 SGHRS and CDR2 YFSETQ. The DNA for the CDR3 is TGCGCCAGCAGCTTGTCCCCAGGGAACAATCAGCCCCAGCATTTT. This encodes CASSLSPGNNQPQHF. The whole variable domain, remainder taken from reference TRBV5-1 and TRBJ1-5, is KAGVTQTPRYLIKTRGQQVTLSCSPISGHRSVSWYQQTPGQGLQFLFEYFSETQRNKGNFPGRFSGRQFSNSRSEMNVSTLELGDSALYLCASSLSPGNNQPQHFGDGTRLSIL.